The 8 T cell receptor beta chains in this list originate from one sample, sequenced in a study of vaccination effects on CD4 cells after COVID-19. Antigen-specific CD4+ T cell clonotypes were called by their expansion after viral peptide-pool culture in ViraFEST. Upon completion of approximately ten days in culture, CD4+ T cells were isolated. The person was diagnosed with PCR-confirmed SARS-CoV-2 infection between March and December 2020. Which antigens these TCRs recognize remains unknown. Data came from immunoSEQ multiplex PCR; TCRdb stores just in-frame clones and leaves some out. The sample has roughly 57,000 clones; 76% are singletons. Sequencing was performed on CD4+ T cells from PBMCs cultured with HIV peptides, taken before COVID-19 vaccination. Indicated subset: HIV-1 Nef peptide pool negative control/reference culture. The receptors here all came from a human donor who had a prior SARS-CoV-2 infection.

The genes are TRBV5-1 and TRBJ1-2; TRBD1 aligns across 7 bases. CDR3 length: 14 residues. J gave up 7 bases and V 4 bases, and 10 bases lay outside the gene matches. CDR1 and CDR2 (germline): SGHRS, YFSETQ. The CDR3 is CASSGGAQGSGYTF. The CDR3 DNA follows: TGCGCCAGCAGCGGTGGGGCACAGGGGAGTGGCTACACCTTC.

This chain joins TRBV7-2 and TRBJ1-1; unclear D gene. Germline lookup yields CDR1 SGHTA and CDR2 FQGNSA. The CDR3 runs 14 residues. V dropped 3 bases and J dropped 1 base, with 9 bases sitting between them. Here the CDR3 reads CASSFTRANTEAFF. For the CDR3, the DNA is TGTGCCAGCAGCTTTACTCGGGCGAACACTGAAGCTTTCTTT.

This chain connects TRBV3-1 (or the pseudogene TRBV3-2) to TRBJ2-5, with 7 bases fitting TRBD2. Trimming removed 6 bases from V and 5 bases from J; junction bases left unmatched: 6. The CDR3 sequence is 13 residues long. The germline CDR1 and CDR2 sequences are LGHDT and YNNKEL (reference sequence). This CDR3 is CASRNHGGETQYF. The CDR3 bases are TGTGCCAGCAGGAATCACGGGGGGGAGACCCAGTACTTC.

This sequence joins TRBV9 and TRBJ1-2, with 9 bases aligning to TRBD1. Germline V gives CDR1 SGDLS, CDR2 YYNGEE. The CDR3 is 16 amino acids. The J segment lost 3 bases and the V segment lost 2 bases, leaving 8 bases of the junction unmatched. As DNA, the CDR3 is TGTGCCAGCAGCGTTGGGACAGGGAGAGCTGACTATGGCTACACCTTC. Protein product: CASSVGTGRADYGYTF.

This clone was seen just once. The CDR3 DNA reads TGTGCCAGCAGCGTAGACGACGAAGGAGATTCTAACTATGGCTACACCTTC. Protein: CASSVDDEGDSNYGYTF. V usage is TRBV9 and J usage is TRBJ1-2; no reliable D call. In germline, CDR1 is SGDLS, CDR2 YYNGEE. V lost 0 bases and J lost 0, with 15 bases in between. This CDR3 is built from 17 residues.

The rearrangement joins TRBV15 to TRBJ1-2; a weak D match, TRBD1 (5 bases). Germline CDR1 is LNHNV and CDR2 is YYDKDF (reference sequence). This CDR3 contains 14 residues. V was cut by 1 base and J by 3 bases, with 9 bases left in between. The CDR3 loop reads CATSRGGFDYGYTF. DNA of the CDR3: TGTGCCACCAGCAGAGGGGGCTTCGACTATGGCTACACCTTC.

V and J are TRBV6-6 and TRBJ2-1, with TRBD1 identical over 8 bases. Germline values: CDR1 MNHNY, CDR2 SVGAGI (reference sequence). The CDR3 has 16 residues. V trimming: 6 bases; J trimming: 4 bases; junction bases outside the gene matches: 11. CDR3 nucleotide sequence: TGTGCCAGCAGCCCTCGCCGACAGGGGTGGTACAATGAGCAGTTCTTC. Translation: CASSPRRQGWYNEQFF.

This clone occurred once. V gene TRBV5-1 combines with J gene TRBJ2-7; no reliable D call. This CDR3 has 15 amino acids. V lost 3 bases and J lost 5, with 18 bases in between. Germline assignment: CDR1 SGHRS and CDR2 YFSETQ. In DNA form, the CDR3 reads TGCGCCAGCAGCTCACTACAAGGCGGTGGGAACGAGCAGTACTTC. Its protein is CASSSLQGGGNEQYF.